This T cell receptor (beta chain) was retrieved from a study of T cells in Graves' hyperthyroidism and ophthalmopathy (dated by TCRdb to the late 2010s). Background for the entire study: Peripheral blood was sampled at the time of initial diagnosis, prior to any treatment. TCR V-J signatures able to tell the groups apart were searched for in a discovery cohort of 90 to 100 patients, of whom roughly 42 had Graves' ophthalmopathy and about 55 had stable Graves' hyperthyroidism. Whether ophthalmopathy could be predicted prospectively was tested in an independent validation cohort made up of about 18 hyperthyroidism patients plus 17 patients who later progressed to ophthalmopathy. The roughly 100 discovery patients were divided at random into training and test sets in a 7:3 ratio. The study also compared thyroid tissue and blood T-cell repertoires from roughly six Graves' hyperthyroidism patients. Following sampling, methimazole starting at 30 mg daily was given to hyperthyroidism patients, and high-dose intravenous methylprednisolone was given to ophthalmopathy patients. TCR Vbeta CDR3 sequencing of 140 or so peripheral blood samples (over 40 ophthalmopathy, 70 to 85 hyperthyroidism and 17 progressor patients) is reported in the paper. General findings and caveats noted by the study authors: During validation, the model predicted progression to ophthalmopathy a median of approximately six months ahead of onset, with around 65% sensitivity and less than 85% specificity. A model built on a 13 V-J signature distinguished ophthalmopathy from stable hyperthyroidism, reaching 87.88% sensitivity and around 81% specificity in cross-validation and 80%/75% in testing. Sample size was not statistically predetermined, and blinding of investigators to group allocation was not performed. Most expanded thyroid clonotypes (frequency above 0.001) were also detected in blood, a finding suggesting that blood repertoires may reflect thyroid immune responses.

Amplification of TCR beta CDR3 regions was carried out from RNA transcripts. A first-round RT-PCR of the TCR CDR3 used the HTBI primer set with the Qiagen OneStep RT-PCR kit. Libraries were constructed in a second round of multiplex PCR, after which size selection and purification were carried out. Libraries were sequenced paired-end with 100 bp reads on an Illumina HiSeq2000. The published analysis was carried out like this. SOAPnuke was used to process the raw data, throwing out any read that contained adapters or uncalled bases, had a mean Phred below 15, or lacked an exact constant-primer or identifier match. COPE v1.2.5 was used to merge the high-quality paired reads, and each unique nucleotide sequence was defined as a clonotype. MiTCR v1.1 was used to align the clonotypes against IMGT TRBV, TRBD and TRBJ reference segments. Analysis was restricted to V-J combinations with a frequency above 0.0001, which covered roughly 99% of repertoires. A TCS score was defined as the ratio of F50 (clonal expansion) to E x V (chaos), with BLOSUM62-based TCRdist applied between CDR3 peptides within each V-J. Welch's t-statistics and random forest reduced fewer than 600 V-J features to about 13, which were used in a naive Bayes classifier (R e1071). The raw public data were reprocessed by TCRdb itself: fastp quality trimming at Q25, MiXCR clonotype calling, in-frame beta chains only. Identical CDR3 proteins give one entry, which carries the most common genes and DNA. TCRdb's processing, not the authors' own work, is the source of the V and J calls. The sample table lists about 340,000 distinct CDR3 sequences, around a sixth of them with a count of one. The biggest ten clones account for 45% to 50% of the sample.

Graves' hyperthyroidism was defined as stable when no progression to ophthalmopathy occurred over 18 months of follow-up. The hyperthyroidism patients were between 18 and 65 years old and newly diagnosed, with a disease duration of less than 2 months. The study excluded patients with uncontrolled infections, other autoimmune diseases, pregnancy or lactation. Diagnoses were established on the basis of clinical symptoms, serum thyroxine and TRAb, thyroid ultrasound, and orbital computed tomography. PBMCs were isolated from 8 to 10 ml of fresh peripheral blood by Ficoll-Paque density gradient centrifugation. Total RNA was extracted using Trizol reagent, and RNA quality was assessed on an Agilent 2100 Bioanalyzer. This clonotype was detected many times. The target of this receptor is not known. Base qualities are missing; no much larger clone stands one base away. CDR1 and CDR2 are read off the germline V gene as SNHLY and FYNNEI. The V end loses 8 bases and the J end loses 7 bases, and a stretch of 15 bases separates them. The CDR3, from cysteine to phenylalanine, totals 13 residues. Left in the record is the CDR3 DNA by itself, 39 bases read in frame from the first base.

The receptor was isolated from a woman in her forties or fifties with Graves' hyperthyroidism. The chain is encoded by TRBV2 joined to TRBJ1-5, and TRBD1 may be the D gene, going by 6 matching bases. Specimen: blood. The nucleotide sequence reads TGTGCCAGCGGCTACCAACAGGGCCAGCCCCAGCATTTT. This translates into CASGYQQGQPQHF.